The rows below give T cell receptor beta chains drawn from one sample of a study of control samples from healthy donors and cancer patients. TCRdb's copy holds only in-frame clones and misses some; the assay was immunoSEQ multiplex PCR. The table shows about 410,000 clones, with around nine tenths occurring only once. Sequenced input: PBMCs. The receptors here all came from a man aged 40-55 years with head and neck cancer. The conserved cysteine and the conserved F or W are not part of the CDR3 here. Size values are once, few and many counts, or a class for expanded clones, and some rows have none.

>TRBJ1-2|once|TRBV9
ASSAIQGFYGYT
>TRBJ2-1|-|TRBV19
ASSLQYNEQF
>TRBJ1-1|-|TRBV7-2
ASSLGGAGTEAF
>TRBJ2-3|-|TRBV28
ASSLPSGGTDTQY
>TRBJ1-4|once|TRBV28
ASSAGTGVIEKLF
>TRBJ1-2|-|TRBV6-5
ASKGALYGYT
>TRBJ2-6|-|TRBV27
ASSPKSSSGANVLT
>TRBJ1-2|few|TRBV5-4
ASSLALRTDHPYGYT
>TRBJ1-1|-|TRBV30
AWRRVESTEAF
>TRBJ2-6|-|TRBV10-3
AISERSLGSGANVLT
>TRBJ1-1|-|TRBV6-5
ASSSRGDTEAF
>TRBJ2-3|-|TRBV30
AWSVDTQY
>TRBJ1-1|-|TRBV6-5
ASSYHRGGGTEAF
>TRBJ2-7|-|TRBV30
AWRDEGGPYEQY
>TRBJ1-1|-|TRBV11-2
ASSLDQAIREAF
>TRBJ1-2|-|TRBV9
ASSVGRGHYGYT
>TRBJ1-1|-|TRBV12-5
ASGSPWDRGLAEAF
>TRBJ1-3|-|TRBV15
ATSRIDSRNTIY
>TRBJ2-1|-|TRBV7-6
ASSFGRGRVLEQF
>TRBJ1-1|-|TRBV6-6
ASSRRYRQGANTEAF
>TRBJ2-1|-|TRBV24-1
ATSGRGEQGQFNEQF
>TRBJ1-3|-|TRBV28
ASNAPGSGNTIY